This TCR beta chain was sequenced during a study of T cell repertoires in aging, cancer and after chemotherapy (dated by TCRdb to about 2019). Some background on the complete study: Six donor age groups were covered, ranging from 30 or younger up to 70 or older, and each group contained at least three individuals. Peripheral blood TCR beta repertoires from healthy donors and cancer patients were profiled to examine immunoaging and T cell reconstitution after chemotherapy. The complete dataset included approximately 10 million TCR reads. A cohort of 218 cancer patients (about 93 with hematological and approximately 120 with solid cancers) was assembled, and about 100 healthy donors were included as a reference group. Control TCR repertoires from healthy donors were recorded over several months to years, and clear clonal overlap was observed across re-sampling.

Rearranged TRB sequences spanning V, D and J segments were amplified by multiplex touch-down PCR using a mixed TRB-A/B primer pool. Illumina adapters and sample indices were added to the amplicons in two consecutive PCR reactions performed with Phusion HS II polymerase. Amplicons were gel-purified with the NucleoSpin Gel and PCR Clean-up kit, then checked with Qubit and an Agilent 2100 Bioanalyzer. The libraries were sequenced on an Illumina MiSeq with 600-cycle, single-indexed, paired-end runs. Per the source publication's procedure: TRB sequences were processed with MiXCR versions 2.12 and 3.0.5. A clone was defined as each unique CDR3 nucleotide sequence, and only productive sequences supported by at least two reads were kept. The repertoire metrics were Shannon diversity, evenness, clonality (defined as one minus evenness), and alpha-parameterized diversity profiles covering alpha 0 to 5. Generation probabilities of clones in paired pre- and post-chemotherapy samples were computed with the IGoR algorithm. The public sequencing data were trimmed at Q25 with fastp and processed into clonotypes with MiXCR by TCRdb, which kept only in-frame beta chains. Here each entry gathers all rows of one CDR3 protein and keeps the most common genes and DNA. TCRdb assigned the V and J calls; the authors' analysis was not used. The sample table shows thousands of distinct CDR3 sequences, and approximately 34% are seen once. Roughly 5% of the sample belongs to the ten largest clones.

About this clonotype itself: Its antigen remains undetermined. No much larger clonotype is one base removed from it; base qualities were not supplied.

Points the paper makes about the study in general: Compared with age-matched healthy donors, untreated patients with hematological or solid cancers had significantly lower TCR diversity and higher clonality in blood. In healthy donors, the decline in TCR diversity with age was mainly due to loss of richness, whereas in cancer patients loss of evenness also played a role. According to the authors, the repertoire data do not permit conclusions about immunological memory after chemotherapy. An increase in median generation probability over the chemotherapy interval was observed in both cancer cohorts, suggesting that the repertoire was reconstituted through rebound thymic output.

Instead of sorted cells or RNA, genomic DNA extracted from peripheral blood served as the source for amplifying TCR beta rearrangements. CDR1 and CDR2 (LNHDA, SQIVND) derive from the germline V gene (reference sequence). V drops 7 bases and J drops 2 bases, leaving 15 bases in between. Spanning cysteine to phenylalanine, the CDR3 consists of 15 amino acids. This entry keeps only the CDR3 DNA: 45 bases, framed from base 1. Sequenced material: blood. The chain couples TRBV19 to TRBJ1-5, with the D gene too uncertain to name. This sequence originates from a human donor in good health. The nucleotide sequence is TGTGCCAGTACCCGAGGCGGTCCGGGCAATCAGCCCCAGCATTTT. This gives the protein CASTRGGPGNQPQHF.